A selection of T cell receptor beta chains follows, all from one sample in a study of blood T cell repertoires in COVID-19. The data were produced by immunoSEQ multiplex PCR, yet TCRdb's version contains in-frame clones alone and is incomplete. The sample shows 200,000 to 250,000 clones, 70% to 90% of them seen only once. The sample was peripheral blood. These receptors were taken from a woman aged 35 to 49 who had recovered from COVID-19. Both conserved end residues are part of each CDR3. Fields, in order: clone size, J gene, CDR3 length, V gene, D gene, CDR3 protein, CDR3 DNA. D genes are given only for firm matches. Not all rows give a size; the values are once, few, many and, for expanded clones, a class.

clone size: NA; J gene: TRBJ2-5; CDR3 length: 13; V gene: TRBV11-2; D gene: NA; CDR3 protein: CASSLGLQGTQYF; CDR3 DNA: TGTGCCAGCAGCTTGGGTCTACAGGGGACCCAGTACTTC
clone size: NA; J gene: TRBJ2-3; CDR3 length: 15; V gene: TRBV12-5; D gene: TRBD1; CDR3 protein: CASGSGQGAGYTQYF; CDR3 DNA: TGTGCTAGTGGTTCCGGACAGGGGGCGGGGTATACGCAGTATTTT
clone size: few; J gene: TRBJ1-2; CDR3 length: 15; V gene: TRBV6-2/TRBV6-3; D gene: TRBD1; CDR3 protein: CASSYKPQGASGYTF; CDR3 DNA: TGTGCCAGCAGTTATAAGCCCCAGGGGGCGTCAGGCTACACCTTC
clone size: NA; J gene: TRBJ1-2; CDR3 length: 14; V gene: TRBV19; D gene: NA; CDR3 protein: CASSLRQRPRGYTF; CDR3 DNA: TGTGCCAGTAGCCTCCGACAGCGCCCGCGGGGCTACACCTTC
clone size: NA; J gene: TRBJ2-1; CDR3 length: 17; V gene: TRBV19; D gene: TRBD1; CDR3 protein: CASSIGTGPSKYNEQFF; CDR3 DNA: TGTGCCAGTAGTATAGGGACAGGGCCGAGTAAGTACAATGAGCAGTTCTTC
clone size: NA; J gene: TRBJ1-4; CDR3 length: 14; V gene: TRBV9; D gene: TRBD1; CDR3 protein: CASSSTGVGEKLFF; CDR3 DNA: TGTGCCAGCAGCTCGACAGGGGTTGGTGAAAAACTGTTTTTT
clone size: NA; J gene: TRBJ2-2; CDR3 length: 17; V gene: TRBV4-1; D gene: TRBD1; CDR3 protein: CASSQGGDRGYTGELFF; CDR3 DNA: TGCGCCAGCAGCCAGGGGGGGGACAGGGGATACACCGGGGAGCTGTTTTTT
clone size: NA; J gene: TRBJ2-7; CDR3 length: 15; V gene: TRBV7-2; D gene: TRBD2; CDR3 protein: CASSLLTSGGRKQYF; CDR3 DNA: TGTGCCAGCAGCTTACTTACTAGCGGGGGCCGCAAGCAGTACTTT
clone size: NA; J gene: TRBJ2-7; CDR3 length: 15; V gene: TRBV9; D gene: NA; CDR3 protein: CASSVGHLPSYEQYF; CDR3 DNA: TGTGCCAGCAGCGTCGGTCACCTTCCGAGCTACGAGCAGTACTTC
clone size: NA; J gene: TRBJ1-5; CDR3 length: 14; V gene: TRBV6-5; D gene: NA; CDR3 protein: CASSSSGQDQPQHF; CDR3 DNA: NA
clone size: NA; J gene: TRBJ2-1; CDR3 length: 19; V gene: TRBV4-3; D gene: NA; CDR3 protein: CASSRQGRFLGGGRNEQFF; CDR3 DNA: TGCGCCAGCAGCCGCCAAGGCCGGTTTTTGGGGGGGGGCCGCAATGAGCAGTTCTTC
clone size: NA; J gene: TRBJ2-2; CDR3 length: 12; V gene: TRBV30; D gene: NA; CDR3 protein: CAWIPDTGELFF; CDR3 DNA: TGTGCCTGGATTCCGGACACCGGGGAGCTGTTTTTT
clone size: few; J gene: TRBJ1-4; CDR3 length: 13; V gene: TRBV10-3; D gene: TRBD1; CDR3 protein: CAISGGTNEKLFF; CDR3 DNA: TGTGCCATCTCAGGGGGCACTAATGAAAAACTGTTTTTT
clone size: NA; J gene: TRBJ2-3; CDR3 length: 16; V gene: TRBV7-2; D gene: TRBD2; CDR3 protein: CASSARLAGGPDTQYF; CDR3 DNA: TGTGCCAGCAGCGCACGACTAGCGGGGGGGCCAGATACGCAGTATTTT
clone size: once; J gene: TRBJ2-7; CDR3 length: 14; V gene: TRBV6-1; D gene: TRBD1; CDR3 protein: CASSERQGGYEQYF; CDR3 DNA: TGTGCCAGCAGTGAGAGACAGGGTGGGTACGAGCAGTACTTC
clone size: once; J gene: TRBJ1-3; CDR3 length: 17; V gene: TRBV5-5; D gene: NA; CDR3 protein: CASSLRTASALGNTIYF; CDR3 DNA: TGTGCCAGCAGCCTGCGGACAGCGAGCGCGTTGGGAAACACCATATATTTT
clone size: NA; J gene: TRBJ2-1; CDR3 length: 17; V gene: TRBV15; D gene: TRBD1; CDR3 protein: CATSRDPVRGSYNEQFF; CDR3 DNA: TGTGCCACCAGCAGAGATCCTGTCAGGGGGTCTTACAATGAGCAGTTCTTC
clone size: NA; J gene: TRBJ2-7; CDR3 length: 11; V gene: TRBV20-1; D gene: NA; CDR3 protein: CSASRLAEQYF; CDR3 DNA: TGCAGTGCTAGTAGGCTAGCCGAGCAGTACTTC
clone size: once; J gene: TRBJ1-4; CDR3 length: 14; V gene: TRBV3-1/TRBV3-2; D gene: TRBD1; CDR3 protein: CASSRPGQDAKLFF; CDR3 DNA: TGTGCCAGCAGCCGTCCGGGACAGGACGCAAAACTGTTTTTT
clone size: NA; J gene: TRBJ1-4; CDR3 length: 11; V gene: TRBV19; D gene: NA; CDR3 protein: CASSIVPGLFF; CDR3 DNA: TGTGCCAGTAGTATAGTCCCGGGACTGTTTTTT
clone size: NA; J gene: TRBJ1-1; CDR3 length: 15; V gene: TRBV27; D gene: NA; CDR3 protein: CASSLRGTENTEAFF; CDR3 DNA: TGTGCCAGCAGTTTAAGGGGGACCGAGAACACTGAAGCTTTCTTT
clone size: once; J gene: TRBJ1-2; CDR3 length: 14; V gene: TRBV5-1; D gene: NA; CDR3 protein: CASSFPGNNYGYTF; CDR3 DNA: TGCGCCAGCAGCTTCCCCGGGAATAACTATGGCTACACCTTC
clone size: NA; J gene: TRBJ1-1; CDR3 length: 12; V gene: TRBV11-3; D gene: NA; CDR3 protein: CASSFLQGKAFF; CDR3 DNA: TGTGCCAGCAGCTTCCTTCAGGGGAAAGCTTTCTTT
clone size: few; J gene: TRBJ2-2; CDR3 length: 15; V gene: TRBV4-2; D gene: NA; CDR3 protein: CASSQEQANTGELFF; CDR3 DNA: TGTGCCAGCAGCCAAGAACAGGCCAACACCGGGGAGCTGTTTTTT
clone size: once; J gene: TRBJ1-4; CDR3 length: 13; V gene: TRBV19; D gene: TRBD1; CDR3 protein: CASGTALNEKLFF; CDR3 DNA: TGTGCCAGTGGGACAGCTCTTAATGAAAAACTGTTTTTT
clone size: NA; J gene: TRBJ1-5; CDR3 length: 13; V gene: TRBV2; D gene: NA; CDR3 protein: CASSGAGVQPQHF; CDR3 DNA: TGTGCCAGCAGTGGGGCAGGGGTTCAGCCCCAGCATTTT
clone size: few; J gene: TRBJ1-6; CDR3 length: 15; V gene: TRBV6-6; D gene: TRBD1; CDR3 protein: CASRPNRGVNSPLHF; CDR3 DNA: TGTGCCAGCAGGCCAAACAGGGGGGTGAATTCACCCCTCCACTTT
clone size: NA; J gene: TRBJ2-2; CDR3 length: 14; V gene: TRBV9; D gene: NA; CDR3 protein: CASSVAWRTGELFF; CDR3 DNA: TGTGCCAGCAGCGTAGCTTGGCGGACCGGGGAGCTGTTTTTT
clone size: once; J gene: TRBJ2-7; CDR3 length: 14; V gene: TRBV19; D gene: NA; CDR3 protein: CATANDREAYEQYF; CDR3 DNA: TGTGCCACCGCGAATGACCGCGAGGCATACGAGCAGTACTTC
clone size: NA; J gene: TRBJ1-2; CDR3 length: 14; V gene: TRBV19; D gene: TRBD1; CDR3 protein: CASSVGGTGSGYTF; CDR3 DNA: TGTGCCAGTAGTGTGGGAGGGACAGGGAGTGGCTACACCTTC
clone size: NA; J gene: TRBJ2-1; CDR3 length: 16; V gene: TRBV19; D gene: NA; CDR3 protein: CASSLRDTSSYNEQFF; CDR3 DNA: TGTGCCAGTAGTCTCCGGGACACGAGCTCCTACAATGAGCAGTTCTTC
clone size: NA; J gene: TRBJ1-1; CDR3 length: 16; V gene: TRBV6-5; D gene: NA; CDR3 protein: CASSYSLDRRNTEAFF; CDR3 DNA: TGTGCCAGCAGTTACTCTTTGGACAGAAGGAACACTGAAGCTTTCTTT
clone size: once; J gene: TRBJ1-1; CDR3 length: 13; V gene: TRBV25-1; D gene: NA; CDR3 protein: CASRDSENTEAFF; CDR3 DNA: TGTGCCAGCAGGGACAGCGAGAACACTGAAGCTTTCTTT
clone size: NA; J gene: TRBJ2-1; CDR3 length: 16; V gene: TRBV2; D gene: TRBD2; CDR3 protein: CASTLPLAGANNEQFF; CDR3 DNA: TGTGCCAGCACCCTACCCCTAGCGGGGGCCAACAATGAGCAGTTCTTC
clone size: NA; J gene: TRBJ2-5; CDR3 length: 13; V gene: TRBV6-5; D gene: NA; CDR3 protein: CASSYLGGETQYF; CDR3 DNA: TGTGCCAGCAGTTACTTAGGGGGAGAGACCCAGTACTTC
clone size: NA; J gene: TRBJ2-7; CDR3 length: 12; V gene: TRBV7-9; D gene: NA; CDR3 protein: CATVGVTYEQYF; CDR3 DNA: TGTGCCACGGTCGGGGTTACCTACGAGCAGTACTTC
clone size: NA; J gene: TRBJ2-4; CDR3 length: 12; V gene: TRBV29-1; D gene: NA; CDR3 protein: CSVAPRENIQYF; CDR3 DNA: TGCAGCGTTGCCCCCCGGGAAAACATTCAGTACTTC
clone size: NA; J gene: TRBJ2-7; CDR3 length: 11; V gene: TRBV20-1; D gene: NA; CDR3 protein: CSAQPLDEQYF; CDR3 DNA: TGCAGTGCTCAACCACTTGACGAGCAGTACTTC
clone size: NA; J gene: TRBJ2-1; CDR3 length: 16; V gene: TRBV5-6; D gene: TRBD2; CDR3 protein: CASSPPARGGPNEQFF; CDR3 DNA: TGTGCCAGCAGCCCCCCGGCGCGGGGGGGCCCGAATGAGCAGTTCTTC
clone size: NA; J gene: TRBJ1-2; CDR3 length: 15; V gene: TRBV5-1; D gene: NA; CDR3 protein: CASSLGEAISLGYTF; CDR3 DNA: TGCGCCAGCAGCTTGGGAGAGGCAATCTCGTTAGGCTACACCTTC
clone size: NA; J gene: TRBJ2-7; CDR3 length: 15; V gene: TRBV19; D gene: TRBD2; CDR3 protein: CASSIGLAGAREQYF; CDR3 DNA: TGTGCCAGTAGTATAGGGCTAGCGGGAGCTCGCGAGCAGTACTTC
clone size: NA; J gene: TRBJ2-7; CDR3 length: 16; V gene: TRBV9; D gene: TRBD2; CDR3 protein: CASSVEAAGDSYEQYF; CDR3 DNA: TGTGCCAGCAGCGTAGAGGCAGCGGGAGATTCCTACGAGCAGTACTTC
clone size: NA; J gene: TRBJ1-5; CDR3 length: 13; V gene: TRBV7-9; D gene: NA; CDR3 protein: CASSYGGNQPQHF; CDR3 DNA: TGTGCCAGCAGCTACGGGGGCAATCAGCCCCAGCATTTT
clone size: NA; J gene: TRBJ1-2; CDR3 length: 15; V gene: TRBV6-2/TRBV6-3; D gene: NA; CDR3 protein: CASSYSSTRSHGYTF; CDR3 DNA: TGTGCCAGCAGTTACTCATCTACACGGAGTCATGGCTACACCTTC
clone size: NA; J gene: TRBJ1-1; CDR3 length: 16; V gene: TRBV21-1; D gene: NA; CDR3 protein: CASSAGPPRVNTEAFF; CDR3 DNA: TGTGCCAGCAGCGCCGGGCCGCCCAGGGTGAACACTGAAGCTTTCTTT
clone size: NA; J gene: TRBJ2-7; CDR3 length: 13; V gene: TRBV27; D gene: NA; CDR3 protein: CASKRPLGYEQYF; CDR3 DNA: TGTGCCAGCAAGAGGCCTTTGGGCTACGAGCAGTACTTC
clone size: NA; J gene: TRBJ2-2; CDR3 length: 16; V gene: TRBV24-1; D gene: TRBD1; CDR3 protein: CATSDLQGADTGELFF; CDR3 DNA: TGTGCCACCAGTGATTTGCAGGGGGCCGACACCGGGGAGCTGTTTTTT
clone size: NA; J gene: TRBJ1-6; CDR3 length: 18; V gene: TRBV3-1/TRBV3-2; D gene: NA; CDR3 protein: CASSPVIPGSSYNSPLHF; CDR3 DNA: TGTGCCAGCAGTCCAGTAATACCCGGGAGCTCCTATAATTCACCCCTCCACTTT
clone size: NA; J gene: TRBJ2-7; CDR3 length: 12; V gene: TRBV10-3; D gene: NA; CDR3 protein: CAIGATPYEQYF; CDR3 DNA: TGTGCCATCGGGGCGACGCCCTACGAGCAGTACTTC
clone size: NA; J gene: TRBJ1-5; CDR3 length: 14; V gene: TRBV7-2; D gene: NA; CDR3 protein: CASSVGSVNQPQHF; CDR3 DNA: TGTGCCAGCAGTGTCGGTAGCGTCAATCAGCCCCAGCATTTT
clone size: NA; J gene: TRBJ2-5; CDR3 length: 15; V gene: TRBV25-1; D gene: NA; CDR3 protein: CASSEPYSIQETQYF; CDR3 DNA: TGTGCCAGCAGTGAACCTTACAGTATCCAAGAGACCCAGTACTTC
clone size: NA; J gene: TRBJ1-2; CDR3 length: 11; V gene: TRBV3-1/TRBV3-2; D gene: NA; CDR3 protein: CASSQARGYTF; CDR3 DNA: TGTGCCAGCAGCCAAGCACGCGGATATACCTTC
clone size: NA; J gene: TRBJ2-5; CDR3 length: 14; V gene: TRBV7-2; D gene: NA; CDR3 protein: CASSHRADQETQYF; CDR3 DNA: TGTGCCAGCAGCCATCGAGCGGACCAAGAGACCCAGTACTTC
clone size: once; J gene: TRBJ1-2; CDR3 length: 15; V gene: TRBV5-1; D gene: TRBD1; CDR3 protein: CASSLEGQGSYGYTF; CDR3 DNA: TGCGCCAGCAGCTTGGAGGGACAGGGATCCTATGGCTACACCTTC
clone size: NA; J gene: TRBJ2-5; CDR3 length: 13; V gene: TRBV19; D gene: NA; CDR3 protein: CASSTGLQETQYF; CDR3 DNA: TGTGCCAGTAGTACAGGGCTCCAAGAGACCCAGTACTTC
clone size: NA; J gene: TRBJ1-2; CDR3 length: 15; V gene: TRBV5-1; D gene: TRBD1; CDR3 protein: CASSFVQGGNYGYTF; CDR3 DNA: TGCGCCAGCAGCTTCGTCCAGGGGGGCAACTATGGCTACACCTTC